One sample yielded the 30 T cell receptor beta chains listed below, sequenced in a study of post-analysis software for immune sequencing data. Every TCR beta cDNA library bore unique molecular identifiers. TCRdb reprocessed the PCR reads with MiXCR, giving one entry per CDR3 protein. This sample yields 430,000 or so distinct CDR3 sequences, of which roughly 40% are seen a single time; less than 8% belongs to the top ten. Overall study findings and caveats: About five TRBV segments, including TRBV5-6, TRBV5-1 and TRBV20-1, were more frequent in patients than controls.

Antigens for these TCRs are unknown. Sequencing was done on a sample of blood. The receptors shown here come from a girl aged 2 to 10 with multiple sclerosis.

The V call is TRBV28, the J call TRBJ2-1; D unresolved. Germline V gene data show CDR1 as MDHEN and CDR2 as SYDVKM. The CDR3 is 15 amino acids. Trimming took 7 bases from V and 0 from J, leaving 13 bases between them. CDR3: CASTPDLFSYNEQFF. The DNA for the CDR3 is TGTGCCAGCACCCCCGATTTATTCTCCTACAATGAGCAGTTCTTC.

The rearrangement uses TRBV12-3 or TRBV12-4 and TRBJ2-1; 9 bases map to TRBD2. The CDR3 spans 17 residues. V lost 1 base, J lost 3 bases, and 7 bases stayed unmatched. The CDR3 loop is CASSLVGGRAVYNEQFF. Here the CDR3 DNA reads TGTGCCAGCAGTTTAGTAGGCGGGAGGGCCGTCTACAATGAGCAGTTCTTC.

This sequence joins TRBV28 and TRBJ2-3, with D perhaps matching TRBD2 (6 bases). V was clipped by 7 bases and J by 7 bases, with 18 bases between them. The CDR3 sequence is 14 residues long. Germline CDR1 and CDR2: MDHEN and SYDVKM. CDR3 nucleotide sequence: TGTGCCAGCACCTATACCTTACGGGAGAATACGCAGTATTTT. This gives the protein CASTYTLRENTQYF.

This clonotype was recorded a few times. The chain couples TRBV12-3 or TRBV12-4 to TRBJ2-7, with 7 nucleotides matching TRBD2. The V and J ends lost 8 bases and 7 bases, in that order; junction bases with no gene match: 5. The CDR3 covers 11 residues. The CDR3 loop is CASQGGEEQYF. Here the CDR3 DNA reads TGTGCCAGCCAGGGAGGGGAGGAGCAGTACTTC.

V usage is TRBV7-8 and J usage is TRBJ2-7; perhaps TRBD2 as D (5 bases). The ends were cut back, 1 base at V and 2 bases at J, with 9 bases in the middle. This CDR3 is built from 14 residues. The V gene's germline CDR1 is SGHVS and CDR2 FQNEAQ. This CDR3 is CASSLGTPTYEQYF. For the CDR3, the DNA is TGTGCCAGCAGCTTAGGGACTCCTACCTACGAGCAGTACTTC.

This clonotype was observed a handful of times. The CDR3 loop is CASSLLGVVTQYF. The CDR3, as DNA: TGTGCCAGCAGCTTACTTGGCGTTGTGACCCAGTACTTC. This chain links TRBV7-2 with TRBJ2-5; D not resolved. This CDR3 has 13 residues. Trimming pared 2 bases from V and 7 bases from J, leaving 11 bases between. Germline-derived CDR1 and CDR2 are SGHTA and FQGNSA.

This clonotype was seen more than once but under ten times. In DNA, the CDR3 is TGTGCCAGCAGTGACTCCCCGGGGGGGACAGATACGCAGTATTTT. This gives the protein CASSDSPGGTDTQYF. The chain couples TRBV6-4 to TRBJ2-3, with 8 bases lining up with TRBD2. In germline, CDR1 is MRHNA, CDR2 SNTAGT. This CDR3 contains 15 residues. V was clipped by 0 bases and J by 3 bases; unmatched bases: 2.

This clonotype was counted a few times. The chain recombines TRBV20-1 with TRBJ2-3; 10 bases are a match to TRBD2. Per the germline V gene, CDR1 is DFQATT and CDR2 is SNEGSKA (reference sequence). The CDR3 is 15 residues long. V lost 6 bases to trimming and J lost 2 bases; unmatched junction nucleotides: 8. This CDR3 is CSATASGSFTDTQYF. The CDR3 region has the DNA TGCAGTGCAACCGCTAGCGGGAGTTTCACAGATACGCAGTATTTT.

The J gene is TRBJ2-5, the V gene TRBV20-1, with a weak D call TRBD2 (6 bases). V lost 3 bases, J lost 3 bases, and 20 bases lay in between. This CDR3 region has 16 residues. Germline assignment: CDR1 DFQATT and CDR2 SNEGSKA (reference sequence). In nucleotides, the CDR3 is TGCAGTGCTAGTACCGCTCATTGGGGGGTGGAAGAGACCCAGTACTTC. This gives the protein CSASTAHWGVEETQYF.

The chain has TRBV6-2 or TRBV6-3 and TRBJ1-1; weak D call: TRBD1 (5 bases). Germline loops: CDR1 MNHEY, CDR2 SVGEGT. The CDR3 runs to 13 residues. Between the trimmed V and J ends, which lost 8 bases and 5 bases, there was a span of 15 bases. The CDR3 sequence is CASEYRIRTEAFF. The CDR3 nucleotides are TGTGCCAGCGAGTACAGGATAAGGACTGAAGCTTTCTTT.

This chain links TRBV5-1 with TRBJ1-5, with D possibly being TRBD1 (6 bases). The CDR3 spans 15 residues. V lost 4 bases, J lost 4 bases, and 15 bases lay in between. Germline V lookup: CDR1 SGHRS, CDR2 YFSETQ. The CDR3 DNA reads TGCGCCAGCAGCCTGGAGGGGGTGTTAAATCAGCCCCAGCATTTT. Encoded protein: CASSLEGVLNQPQHF.

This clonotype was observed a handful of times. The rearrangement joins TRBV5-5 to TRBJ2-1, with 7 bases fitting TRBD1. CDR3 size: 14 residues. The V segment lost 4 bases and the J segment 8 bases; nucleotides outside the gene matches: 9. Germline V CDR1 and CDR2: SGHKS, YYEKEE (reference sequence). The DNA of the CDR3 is TGTGCCAGCAGCGCCGTCTTAGGGGGCGATGAGCAGTTCTTC. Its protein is CASSAVLGGDEQFF. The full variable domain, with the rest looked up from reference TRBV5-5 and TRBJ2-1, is DAGVTQSPTHLIKTRGQQVTLRCSPISGHKSVSWYQQVLGQGPQFIFQYYEKEERGRGNFPDRFSARQFPNYSSELNVNALLLGDSALYLCASSAVLGGDEQFFGPGTRLTVL.

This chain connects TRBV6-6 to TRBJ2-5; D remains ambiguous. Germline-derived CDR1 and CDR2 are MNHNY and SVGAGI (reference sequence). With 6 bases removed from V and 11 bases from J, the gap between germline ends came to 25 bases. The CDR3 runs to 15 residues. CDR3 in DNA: TGTGCCAGCAGCCGGCGTCTGGGCTCCTACAATGAGCAGTACTTC. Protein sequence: CASSRRLGSYNEQYF.

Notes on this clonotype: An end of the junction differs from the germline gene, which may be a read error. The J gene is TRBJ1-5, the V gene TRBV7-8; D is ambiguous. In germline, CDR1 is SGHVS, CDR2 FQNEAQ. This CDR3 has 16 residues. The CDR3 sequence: CASSLGHTRSNRPQHF. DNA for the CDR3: TGTGCCAGCAGCTTAGGGCATACGCGGAGCAATCGGCCCCAGCATTTT.

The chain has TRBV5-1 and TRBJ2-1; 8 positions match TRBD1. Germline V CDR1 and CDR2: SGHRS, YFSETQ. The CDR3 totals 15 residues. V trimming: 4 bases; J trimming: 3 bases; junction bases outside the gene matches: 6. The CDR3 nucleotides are TGCGCCAGCAGCCCGACAGGGGACTTCTACAATGAGCAGTTCTTC. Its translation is CASSPTGDFYNEQFF. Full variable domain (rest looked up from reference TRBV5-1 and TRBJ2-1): KAGVTQTPRYLIKTRGQQVTLSCSPISGHRSVSWYQQTPGQGLQFLFEYFSETQRNKGNFPGRFSGRQFSNSRSEMNVSTLELGDSALYLCASSPTGDFYNEQFFGPGTRLTVL.

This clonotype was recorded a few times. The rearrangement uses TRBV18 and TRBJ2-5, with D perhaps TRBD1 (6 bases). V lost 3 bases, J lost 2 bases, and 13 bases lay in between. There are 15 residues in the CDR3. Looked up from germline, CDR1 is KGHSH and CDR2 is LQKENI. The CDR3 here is CASSPRGGQQETQYF. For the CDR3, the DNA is TGTGCCAGCTCACCCCGTGGGGGACAACAAGAGACCCAGTACTTC. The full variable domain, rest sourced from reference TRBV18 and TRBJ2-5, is NAGVMQNPRHLVRRRGQEARLRCSPMKGHSHVYWYRQLPEEGLKFMVYLQKENIIDESGMPKERFSAEFPKEGPSILRIQQVVRGDSAAYFCASSPRGGQQETQYFGPGTRLLVL.

In DNA, the CDR3 is TGTGCCAGCAGCTCCGACAGGAGCTCTGGAAACACCATATATTTT. It encodes CASSSDRSSGNTIYF. The chain is built from TRBV6-6 and TRBJ1-3, with a weak D call TRBD1 (6 bases). Trimming cost V 6 bases and J 0 bases, with 12 bases left between them. The CDR3 runs to 15 residues. The V gene's germline CDR1 is MNHNY and CDR2 SVGAGI (reference sequence).

The CDR3 is CSVPKRQSANTGELFF. The CDR3 DNA is TGCAGCGTTCCCAAACGACAGTCCGCGAACACCGGGGAGCTGTTTTTT. The rearrangement links TRBV29-1 to TRBJ2-2; possibly TRBD1 for D (5 bases). This CDR3 spans 16 amino acids. V gave up 5 bases and J gave up 0 bases, with 16 bases separating them. Per germline, CDR1 SQVTM and CDR2 ANQGSEA.

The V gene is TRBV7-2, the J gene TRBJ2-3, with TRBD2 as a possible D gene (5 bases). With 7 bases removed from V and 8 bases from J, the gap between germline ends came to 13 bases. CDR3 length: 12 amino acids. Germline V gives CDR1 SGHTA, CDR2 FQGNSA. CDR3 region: CASTLGLVTQYF. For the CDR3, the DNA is TGTGCCAGCACCCTCGGACTGGTTACGCAGTATTTT.

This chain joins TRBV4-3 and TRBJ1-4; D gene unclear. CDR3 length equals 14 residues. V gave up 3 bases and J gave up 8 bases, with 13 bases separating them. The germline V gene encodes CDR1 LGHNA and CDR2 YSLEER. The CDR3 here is CASSQAATGEKLFF. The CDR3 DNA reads TGCGCCAGCAGCCAGGCAGCGACGGGGGAAAAACTGTTTTTT.

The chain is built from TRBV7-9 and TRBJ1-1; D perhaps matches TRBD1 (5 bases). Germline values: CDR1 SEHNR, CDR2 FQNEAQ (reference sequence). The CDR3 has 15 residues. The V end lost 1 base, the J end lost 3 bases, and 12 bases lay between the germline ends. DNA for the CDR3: TGTGCCAGCAGCTTAGGGCAGGGTCGAGACACTGAAGCTTTCTTT. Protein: CASSLGQGRDTEAFF.

CDR3 sequence reads: CAWSIAGANTQYF. CDR3 DNA sequence: TGTGCCTGGAGTATAGCGGGGGCCAATACGCAGTATTTT. The chain couples TRBV30 to TRBJ2-3; 9 nucleotides align to TRBD2. The length of the CDR3 is 13 residues. Germline-derived CDR1 and CDR2 are GTSNPN and SVGIG (reference sequence). V shed 2 bases and J 7 bases; nucleotides not matched to a gene: 4.

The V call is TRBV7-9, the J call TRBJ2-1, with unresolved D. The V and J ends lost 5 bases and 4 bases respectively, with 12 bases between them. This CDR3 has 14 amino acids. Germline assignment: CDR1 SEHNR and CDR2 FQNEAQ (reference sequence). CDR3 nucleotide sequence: TGTGCCAGCAGCCCGGCCCTGGAGTACAATGAGCAGTTCTTC. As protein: CASSPALEYNEQFF.

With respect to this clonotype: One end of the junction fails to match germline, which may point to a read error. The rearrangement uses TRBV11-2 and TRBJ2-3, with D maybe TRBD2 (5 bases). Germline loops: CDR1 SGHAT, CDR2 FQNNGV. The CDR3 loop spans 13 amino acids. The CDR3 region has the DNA TGTGCCAGCAGCGGTCGGTACGGGGATATGCAGTATTTT. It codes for CASSGRYGDMQYF.

CDR3 nucleotides: TGCAGTGCTAGTCAGATGCGGACCTACGAGCAGTACTTC. Its protein product is CSASQMRTYEQYF. The chain combines TRBV20-1 with TRBJ2-7; D is unresolved. Deletions cut 3 bases from V and 2 bases from J, with 11 bases between. Germline V gene data show CDR1 as DFQATT and CDR2 as SNEGSKA (reference sequence). This CDR3 has 13 amino acids.

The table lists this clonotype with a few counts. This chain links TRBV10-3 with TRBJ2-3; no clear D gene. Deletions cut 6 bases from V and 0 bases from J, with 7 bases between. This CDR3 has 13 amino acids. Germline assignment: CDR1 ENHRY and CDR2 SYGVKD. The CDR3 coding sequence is TGTGCCATCAGATCGGACAGCACAGATACGCAGTATTTT. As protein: CAIRSDSTDTQYF.

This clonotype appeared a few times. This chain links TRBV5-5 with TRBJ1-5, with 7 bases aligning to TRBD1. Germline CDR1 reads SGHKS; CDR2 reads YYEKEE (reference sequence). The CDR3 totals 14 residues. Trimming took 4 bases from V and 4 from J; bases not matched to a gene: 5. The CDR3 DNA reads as TGTGCCAGCAGCAGCGGGACAGTAAATCAGCCCCAGCATTTT. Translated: CASSSGTVNQPQHF.

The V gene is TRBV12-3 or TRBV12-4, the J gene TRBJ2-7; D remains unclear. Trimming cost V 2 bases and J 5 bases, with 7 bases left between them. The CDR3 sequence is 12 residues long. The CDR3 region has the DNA TGTGCCAGCAGTTTAAATTCCCACGAGCAGTACTTC. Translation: CASSLNSHEQYF.

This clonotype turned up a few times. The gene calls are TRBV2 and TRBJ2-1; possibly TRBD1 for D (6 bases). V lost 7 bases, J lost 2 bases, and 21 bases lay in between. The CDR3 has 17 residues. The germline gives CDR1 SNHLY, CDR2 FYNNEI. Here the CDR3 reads CASKGRSAGDPYNEQFF. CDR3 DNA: TGTGCCAGCAAAGGGCGTTCCGCAGGGGACCCCTACAATGAGCAGTTCTTC. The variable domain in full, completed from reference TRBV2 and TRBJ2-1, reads EPEVTQTPSHQVTQMGQEVILRCVPISNHLYFYWYRQILGQKVEFLVSFYNNEISEKSEIFDDQFSVERPDGSNFTLKIRSTKLEDSAMYFCASKGRSAGDPYNEQFFGPGTRLTVL.

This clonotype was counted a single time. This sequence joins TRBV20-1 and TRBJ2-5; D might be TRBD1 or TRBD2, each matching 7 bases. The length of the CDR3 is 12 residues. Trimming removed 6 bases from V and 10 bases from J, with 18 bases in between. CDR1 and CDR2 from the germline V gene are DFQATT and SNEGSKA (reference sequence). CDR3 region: CSARQGGQIQYF. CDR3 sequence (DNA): TGCAGTGCGCGACAGGGAGGGCAGATCCAGTACTTC.